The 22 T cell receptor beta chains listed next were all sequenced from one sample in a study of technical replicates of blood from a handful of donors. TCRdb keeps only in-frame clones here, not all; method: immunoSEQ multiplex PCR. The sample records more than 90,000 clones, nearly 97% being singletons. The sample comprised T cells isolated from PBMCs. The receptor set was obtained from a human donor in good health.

The CDR3: CASSLAGPNTEAFF. Written as DNA, the CDR3 is TGCGCCAGCAGCTTGGCGGGTCCCAACACTGAAGCTTTCTTT. V gene TRBV5-1 combines with J gene TRBJ1-1; no clear D. The germline gives CDR1 SGHRS, CDR2 YFSETQ. This CDR3 comprises 14 residues. The germline V and J ends were trimmed by 0 bases and 2 bases, with 8 bases remaining between them. Variable domain in full (rest from reference TRBV5-1 and TRBJ1-1): KAGVTQTPRYLIKTRGQQVTLSCSPISGHRSVSWYQQTPGQGLQFLFEYFSETQRNKGNFPGRFSGRQFSNSRSEMNVSTLELGDSALYLCASSLAGPNTEAFFGQGTRLTVV.

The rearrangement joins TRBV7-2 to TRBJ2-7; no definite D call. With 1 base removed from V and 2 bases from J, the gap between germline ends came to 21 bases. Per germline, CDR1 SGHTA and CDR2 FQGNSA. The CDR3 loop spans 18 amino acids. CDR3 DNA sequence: TGTGCCAGCAGCTTAGTATGGAGTGGCGGCGGCAGAACCTACGAGCAGTACTTC. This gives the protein CASSLVWSGGGRTYEQYF. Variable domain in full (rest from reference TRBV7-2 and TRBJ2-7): GAGVSQSPSNKVTEKGKDVELRCDPISGHTALYWYRQSLGQGLEFLIYFQGNSAPDKSGLPSDRFSAERTGGSVSTLTIQRTQQEDSAVYLCASSLVWSGGGRTYEQYFGPGTRLTVT.

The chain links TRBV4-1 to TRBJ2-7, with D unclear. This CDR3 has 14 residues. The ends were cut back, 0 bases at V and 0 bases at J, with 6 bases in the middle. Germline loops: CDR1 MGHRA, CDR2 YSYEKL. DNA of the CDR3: TGCGCCAGCAGCCAAGATGGCAGCTCCTACGAGCAGTACTTC. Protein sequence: CASSQDGSSYEQYF.

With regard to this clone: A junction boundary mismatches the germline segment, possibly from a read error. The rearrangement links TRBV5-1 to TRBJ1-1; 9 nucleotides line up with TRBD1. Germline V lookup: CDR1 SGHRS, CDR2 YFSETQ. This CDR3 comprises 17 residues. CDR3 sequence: CASMPLVTGTGNSEAFF. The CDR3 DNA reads TGCGCCAGCATGCCCCTCGTCACTGGGACAGGGAACTCTGAAGCTTTCTTT.

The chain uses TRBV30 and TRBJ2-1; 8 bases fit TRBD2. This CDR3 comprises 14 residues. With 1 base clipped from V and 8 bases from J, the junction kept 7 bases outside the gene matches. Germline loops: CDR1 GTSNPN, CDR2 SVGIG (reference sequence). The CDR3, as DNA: TGTGCCTGGAGTGGCCCCGCGACTAGCGATGAGCAGTTCTTC. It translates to CAWSGPATSDEQFF.

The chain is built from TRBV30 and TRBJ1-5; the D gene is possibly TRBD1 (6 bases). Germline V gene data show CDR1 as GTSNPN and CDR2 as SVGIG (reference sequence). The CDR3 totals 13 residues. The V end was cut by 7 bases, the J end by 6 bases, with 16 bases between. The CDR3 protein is CAFSRGGGQPQHF. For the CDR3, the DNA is TGTGCCTTCTCCCGCGGGGGCGGTCAGCCCCAGCATTTT. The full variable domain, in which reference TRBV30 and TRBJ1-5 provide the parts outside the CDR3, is SQTIHQWPATLVQPVGSPLSLECTVEGTSNPNLYWYRQAAGRGLQLLFYSVGIGQISSEVPQNLSASRPQDRQFILSSKKLLLSDSGFYLCAFSRGGGQPQHFGDGTRLSIL.

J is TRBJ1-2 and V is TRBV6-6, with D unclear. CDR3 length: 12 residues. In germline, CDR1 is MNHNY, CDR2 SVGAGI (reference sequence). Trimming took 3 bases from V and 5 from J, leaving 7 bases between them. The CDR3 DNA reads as TGTGCCAGCAGTTATTCCAATTATGGCTACACCTTC. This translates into CASSYSNYGYTF.

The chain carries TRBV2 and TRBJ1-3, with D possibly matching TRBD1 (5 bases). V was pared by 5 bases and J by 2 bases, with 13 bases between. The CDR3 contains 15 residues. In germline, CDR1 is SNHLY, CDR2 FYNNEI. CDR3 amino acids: CASSNIRTTGNTIYF. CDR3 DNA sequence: TGTGCCAGCAGTAATATTCGGACAACTGGAAACACCATATATTTT.

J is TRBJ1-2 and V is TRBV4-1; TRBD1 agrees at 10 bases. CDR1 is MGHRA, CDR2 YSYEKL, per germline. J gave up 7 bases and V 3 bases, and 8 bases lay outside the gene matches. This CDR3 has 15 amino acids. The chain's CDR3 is CASSQSTGGAVGYTF. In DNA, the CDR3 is TGCGCCAGCAGCCAGTCGACAGGGGGCGCGGTTGGCTACACCTTC.

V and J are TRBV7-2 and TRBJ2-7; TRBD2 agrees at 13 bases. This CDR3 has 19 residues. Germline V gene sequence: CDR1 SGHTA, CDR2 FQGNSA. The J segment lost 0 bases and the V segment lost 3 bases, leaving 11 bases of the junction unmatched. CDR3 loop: CASSLGPGLAGDGSYEQYF. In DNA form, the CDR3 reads TGTGCCAGCAGCTTGGGGCCCGGACTAGCGGGAGACGGCTCCTACGAGCAGTACTTC.

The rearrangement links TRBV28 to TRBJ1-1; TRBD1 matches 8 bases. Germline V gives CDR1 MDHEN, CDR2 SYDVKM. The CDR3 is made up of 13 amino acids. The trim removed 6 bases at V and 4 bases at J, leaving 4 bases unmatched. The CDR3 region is CASRHRGITEAFF. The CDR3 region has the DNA TGTGCCAGCAGGCACAGGGGGATCACTGAAGCTTTCTTT.

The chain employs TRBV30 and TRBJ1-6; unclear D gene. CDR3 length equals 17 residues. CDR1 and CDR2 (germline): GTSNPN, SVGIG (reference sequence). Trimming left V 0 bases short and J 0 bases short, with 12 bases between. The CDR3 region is CAWSVDRVSSYNSPLHF. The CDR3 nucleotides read TGTGCCTGGAGTGTAGATCGGGTCAGCTCCTATAATTCACCCCTCCACTTT.

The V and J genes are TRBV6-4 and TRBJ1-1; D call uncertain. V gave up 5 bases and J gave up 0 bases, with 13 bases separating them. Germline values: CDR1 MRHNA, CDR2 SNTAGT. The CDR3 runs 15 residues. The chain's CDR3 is CASSQRAAMNTEAFF. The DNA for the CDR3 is TGTGCCAGCAGTCAGAGGGCCGCCATGAACACTGAAGCTTTCTTT.

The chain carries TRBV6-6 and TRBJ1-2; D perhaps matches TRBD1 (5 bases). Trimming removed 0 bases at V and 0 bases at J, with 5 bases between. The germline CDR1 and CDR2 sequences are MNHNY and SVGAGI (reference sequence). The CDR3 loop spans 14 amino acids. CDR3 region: CASSYSGANYGYTF. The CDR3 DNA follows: TGTGCCAGCAGTTACTCAGGGGCTAACTATGGCTACACCTTC.

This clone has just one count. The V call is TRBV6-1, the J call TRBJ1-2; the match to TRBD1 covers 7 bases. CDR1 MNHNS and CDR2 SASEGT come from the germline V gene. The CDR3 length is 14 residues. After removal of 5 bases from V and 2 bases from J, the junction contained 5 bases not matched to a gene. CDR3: CASSPMDRNYGYTF. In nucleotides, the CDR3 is TGTGCCAGCAGTCCCATGGACAGGAACTATGGCTACACCTTC.

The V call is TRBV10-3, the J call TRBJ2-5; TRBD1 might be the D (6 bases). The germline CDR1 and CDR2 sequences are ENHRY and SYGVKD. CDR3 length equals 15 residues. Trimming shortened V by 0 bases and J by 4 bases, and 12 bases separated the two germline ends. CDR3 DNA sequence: TGTGCCATCAGTGAGTCTGGCAGGGGCCCAGAGACCCAGTACTTC. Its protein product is CAISESGRGPETQYF.

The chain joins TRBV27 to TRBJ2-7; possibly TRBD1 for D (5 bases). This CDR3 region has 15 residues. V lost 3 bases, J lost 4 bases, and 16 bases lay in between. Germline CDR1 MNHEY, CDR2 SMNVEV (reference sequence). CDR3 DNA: TGTGCCAGCAGTTTTATAGACAGCTCCTCTTACGAGCAGTACTTC. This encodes CASSFIDSSSYEQYF.

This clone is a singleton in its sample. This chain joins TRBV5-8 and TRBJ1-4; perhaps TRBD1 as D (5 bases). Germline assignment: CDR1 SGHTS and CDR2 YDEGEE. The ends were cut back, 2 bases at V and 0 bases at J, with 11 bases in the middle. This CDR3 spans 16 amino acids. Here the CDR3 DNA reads TGTGCCAGCAGCTTCAGGGTGTGGGCAACTAATGAAAAACTGTTTTTT. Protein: CASSFRVWATNEKLFF.

Here the CDR3 reads CASSLQGPYEQYF. For the CDR3, the DNA is TGTGCCAGCAGTTTGCAGGGGCCCTACGAGCAGTACTTC. J is TRBJ2-7 and V is TRBV27, with D tentatively TRBD1 (6 bases). CDR1 is MNHEY and CDR2 is SMNVEV in the germline V gene (reference sequence). CDR3 size: 13 residues. The V gene lost 3 bases and the J gene lost 2 bases, with 8 bases spanning the gap.

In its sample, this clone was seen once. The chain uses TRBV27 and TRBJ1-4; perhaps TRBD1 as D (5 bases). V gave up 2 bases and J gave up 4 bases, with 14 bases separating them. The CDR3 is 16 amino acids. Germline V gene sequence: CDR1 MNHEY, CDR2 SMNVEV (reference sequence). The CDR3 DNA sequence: TGTGCCAGCAGTTTAGGGGCAGGGCGTCATAATGAAAAACTGTTTTTT. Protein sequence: CASSLGAGRHNEKLFF.

CDR3 coding DNA: TGTGCCACCAGCAGAGGGCCCACGGAAGCTTTCTTT. Translated: CATSRGPTEAFF. V gene TRBV15 combines with J gene TRBJ1-1; D is unclear. Germline CDR1 LNHNV, CDR2 YYDKDF (reference sequence). Between the trimmed V and J ends, which lost 1 base and 8 bases, there was a span of 8 bases. The CDR3 contains 12 residues.

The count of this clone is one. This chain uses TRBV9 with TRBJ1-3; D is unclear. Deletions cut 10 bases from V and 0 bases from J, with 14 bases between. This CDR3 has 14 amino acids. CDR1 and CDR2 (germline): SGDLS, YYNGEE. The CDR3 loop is CASQNQNSGNTIYF. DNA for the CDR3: TGTGCCTCTCAGAATCAAAACTCTGGAAACACCATATATTTT.